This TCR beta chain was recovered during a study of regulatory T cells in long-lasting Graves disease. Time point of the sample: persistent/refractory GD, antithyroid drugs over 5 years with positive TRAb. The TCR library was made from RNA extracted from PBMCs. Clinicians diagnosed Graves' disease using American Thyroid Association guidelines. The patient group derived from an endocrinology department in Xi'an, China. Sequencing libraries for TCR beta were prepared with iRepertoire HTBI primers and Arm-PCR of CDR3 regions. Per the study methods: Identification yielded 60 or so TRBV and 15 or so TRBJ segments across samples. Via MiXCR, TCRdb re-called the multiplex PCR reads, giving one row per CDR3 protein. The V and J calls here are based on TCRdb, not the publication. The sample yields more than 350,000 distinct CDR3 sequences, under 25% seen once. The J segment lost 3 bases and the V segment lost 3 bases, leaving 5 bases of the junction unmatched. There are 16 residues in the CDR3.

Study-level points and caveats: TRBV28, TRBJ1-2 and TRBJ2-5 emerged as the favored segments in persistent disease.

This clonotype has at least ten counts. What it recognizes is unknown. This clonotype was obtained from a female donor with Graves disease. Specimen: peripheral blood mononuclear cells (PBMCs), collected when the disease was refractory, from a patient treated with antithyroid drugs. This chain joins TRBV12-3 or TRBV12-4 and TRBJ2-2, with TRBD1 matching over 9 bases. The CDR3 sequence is CASSLSYRGHTGELFF. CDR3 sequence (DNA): TGTGCCAGCAGTTTGAGTTACAGGGGGCACACCGGGGAGCTGTTTTTT.